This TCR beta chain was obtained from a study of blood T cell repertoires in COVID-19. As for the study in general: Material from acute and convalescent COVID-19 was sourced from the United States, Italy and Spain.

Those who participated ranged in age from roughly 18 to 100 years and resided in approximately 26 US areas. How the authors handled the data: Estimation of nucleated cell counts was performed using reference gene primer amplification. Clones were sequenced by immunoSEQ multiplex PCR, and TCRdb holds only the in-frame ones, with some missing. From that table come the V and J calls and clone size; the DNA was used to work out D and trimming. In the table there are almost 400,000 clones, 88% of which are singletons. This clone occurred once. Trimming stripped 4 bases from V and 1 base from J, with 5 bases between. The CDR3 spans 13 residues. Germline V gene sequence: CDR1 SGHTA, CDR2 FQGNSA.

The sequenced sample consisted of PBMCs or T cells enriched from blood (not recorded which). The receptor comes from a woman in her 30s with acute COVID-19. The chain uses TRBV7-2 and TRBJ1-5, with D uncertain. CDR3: CASSSGSNQPQHF. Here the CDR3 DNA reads TGTGCCAGCAGCTCCGGGAGCAATCAGCCCCAGCATTTT. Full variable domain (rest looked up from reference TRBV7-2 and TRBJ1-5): GAGVSQSPSNKVTEKGKDVELRCDPISGHTALYWYRQSLGQGLEFLIYFQGNSAPDKSGLPSDRFSAERTGGSVSTLTIQRTQQEDSAVYLCASSSGSNQPQHFGDGTRLSIL.